Below are 3 T cell receptor beta chains sequenced from a single sample in a study of T cell repertoires in cytomegalovirus infection. No cognate antigen is known for these TCRs. TCRdb called the reads again in MiXCR, with one record for every CDR3 protein. The sample carries 300,000 to 400,000 distinct CDR3 sequences, about 27% recorded once. Sequenced material: cultured PBMCs, taken from culture after CMV antigen stimulation. These receptors were obtained from a human donor in good health (CMV status not recorded). Some clones in this sample may be carry-over from other donors' samples.

In its sample, this clonotype was seen a few times. The chain joins TRBV2 to TRBJ1-1, with no clear D. Per the germline V gene, CDR1 is SNHLY and CDR2 is FYNNEI. V was clipped by 2 bases and J by 6 bases, with 16 bases between them. CDR3 length: 15 residues. In DNA, the CDR3 is TGTGCCAGCAGTGAATTGGAGATTTCCGCGGCTGAAGCTTTCTTT. It encodes CASSELEISAAEAFF.

This chain joins TRBV6-5 and TRBJ2-2; no reliable D call. CDR1 and CDR2 from the germline V gene are MNHEY and SVGAGI. Trimming took 4 bases from V and 6 from J, leaving 6 bases between them. CDR3 length equals 12 residues. The CDR3 spells CASSFSAGELFF. The CDR3 nucleotides read TGTGCCAGCAGTTTTTCGGCCGGGGAGCTGTTTTTT.

This clonotype was observed many times. The genes are TRBV27 and TRBJ1-6; 7 bases fit TRBD1. The J segment lost 3 bases and the V segment lost 6 bases, leaving 17 bases of the junction unmatched. CDR3 length: 19 residues. CDR1 and CDR2 (germline): MNHEY, SMNVEV (reference sequence). The CDR3 DNA sequence: TGTGCCAGCAGCCTGACTTGGACAGGTTCCGCATTCTATAATTCACCCCTCCACTTT. This codes for CASSLTWTGSAFYNSPLHF.